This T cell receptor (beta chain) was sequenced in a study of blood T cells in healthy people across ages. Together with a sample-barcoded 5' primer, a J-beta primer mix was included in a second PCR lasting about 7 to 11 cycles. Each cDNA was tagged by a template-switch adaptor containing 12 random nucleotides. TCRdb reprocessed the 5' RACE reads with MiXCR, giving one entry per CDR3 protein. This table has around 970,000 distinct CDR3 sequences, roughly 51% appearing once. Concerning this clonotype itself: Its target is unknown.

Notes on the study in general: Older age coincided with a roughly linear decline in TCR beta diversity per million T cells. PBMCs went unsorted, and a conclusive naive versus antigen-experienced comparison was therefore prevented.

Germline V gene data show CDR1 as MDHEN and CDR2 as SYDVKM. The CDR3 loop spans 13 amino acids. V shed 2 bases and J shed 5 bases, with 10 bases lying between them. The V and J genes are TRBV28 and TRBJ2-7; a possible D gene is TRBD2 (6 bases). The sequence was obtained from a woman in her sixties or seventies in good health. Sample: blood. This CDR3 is CASSLIGGDEQYF. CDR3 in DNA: TGTGCCAGCAGTTTAATCGGAGGGGACGAGCAGTACTTC.